The T cell receptor (beta chain) described here comes from a study of blood T cell repertoires in COVID-19. In the study overall: From the United States, Italy and Spain came samples of acute and convalescent COVID-19.

TCRdb's table, derived via immunoSEQ multiplex PCR, lists solely in-frame clones and lacks some. This table has 260,000 or so clones, 87% appearing once. The CDR3 loop spans 16 amino acids. The germline V and J ends were trimmed by 3 bases and 2 bases, with 14 bases remaining between them. Per the germline V gene, CDR1 is SGHDN and CDR2 is FVKESK. Clinical histories supplied by participants themselves formed the basis of cohort assignment. The sequenced sample was PBMCs or T cells enriched from blood (not recorded which). This receptor was identified in a woman aged 25 to 45 with acute COVID-19. This chain connects TRBV14 to TRBJ1-3, with no clear D. The CDR3 nucleotides are TGTGCCAGCAGCCAGGCCCAATTCTCTGCTGGAAACACCATATATTTT. This translates into CASSQAQFSAGNTIYF.